This TCR beta chain comes out of a study of T cells in localized non-small cell lung cancer. Sequencing used immunoSEQ multiplex PCR; TCRdb keeps in-frame clones, though not all of them. The sample has roughly 2,500 clones, less than 50% seen once. The CDR3 covers 11 residues. Germline V gene data show CDR1 as LGHNT and CDR2 as FRNRAP. With 6 bases removed from V and 5 bases from J, the gap between germline ends came to 7 bases. To note about this clone: Antigen specificity is unknown.

Broader study findings: Adjacent lung exhibited a median of around 60 among the 100 most abundant tumor clones. The highest T cell clonality was in uninvolved adjacent lung, above tumor.

The sample was lung tumor tissue, taken before any cancer treatment. The origin of this receptor is a male donor older than 55 with stage II squamous cell lung carcinoma. The rearrangement joins TRBV12-5 to TRBJ2-5; D unresolved. CDR3 amino acids: CASGTRETQYF. The CDR3 nucleotides are TGTGCTAGTGGGACCCGGGAGACCCAGTACTTC.